The 20 T cell receptor beta chains reported below all come from one sample, sequenced in a study of shared clonotypes between healthy human individuals. The data were produced by immunoSEQ multiplex PCR, yet TCRdb's version contains in-frame clones alone and is incomplete. This table has some 1,100,000 clones, around 78% appearing once. Sample: memory CD4+ T cells from PBMCs. Subset meaning: CD45RA-negative fraction. These receptors originate from a man between 18 and 35 years old in good health. Some clones in this sample may be carry-over from other donors' samples.

This clone was seen a handful of times. The chain is built from TRBV19 and TRBJ1-1; 8 nucleotides agree with TRBD1. CDR3 length equals 17 residues. Germline CDR1 reads LNHDA; CDR2 reads SQIVND (reference sequence). V was clipped by 6 bases and J by 0 bases; unmatched bases: 12. The CDR3, as DNA: TGTGCCAGTAGCCGCCGGGACAGGAGCACCATGAACACTGAAGCTTTCTTT. As protein: CASSRRDRSTMNTEAFF.

This rearrangement joins TRBV6-1 to TRBJ1-1; no reliable D call. Germline V gene lookup returns CDR1 MNHNS and CDR2 SASEGT. This CDR3 has 13 amino acids. Deletions cut 8 bases from V and 1 base from J, with 11 bases between. The chain's CDR3 is CASVGFRNTEAFF. In DNA form, the CDR3 reads TGTGCCAGCGTGGGTTTTAGGAACACTGAAGCTTTCTTT.

V is TRBV5-4 and J is TRBJ1-2, with 8 nucleotides matching TRBD1. V gave up 0 bases and J gave up 4 bases; unmatched junction bases: 2. CDR3 length: 14 amino acids. The germline V gene has CDR1 SGHNT and CDR2 YYREEE (reference sequence). CDR3 DNA sequence: TGTGCCAGCAGCTTGGCAGGGGGCGGCTATGGCTACACCTTC. Translated: CASSLAGGGYGYTF.

V usage is TRBV7-8 and J usage is TRBJ2-2, with 10 bases aligning to TRBD2. V lost 3 bases to trimming and J lost 3 bases; unmatched junction nucleotides: 4. The CDR3 has 16 residues. CDR1 is SGHVS and CDR2 is FQNEAQ in the germline V gene. The CDR3 reads CASSFPGLAYTGELFF. The CDR3 DNA reads as TGTGCCAGCAGCTTCCCGGGACTAGCGTACACCGGGGAGCTGTTTTTT.

The chain employs TRBV28 and TRBJ1-2; 9 nucleotides match TRBD1. The ends lost 5 bases at V and 2 bases at J; junction bases unmatched: 3. Germline V gene data show CDR1 as MDHEN and CDR2 as SYDVKM. The CDR3 has 14 amino acids. The CDR3 spells CASSKQGANYGYTF. CDR3 nucleotides: TGTGCCAGCAGTAAACAGGGGGCGAACTATGGCTACACCTTC.

This clone was recorded a few times. The CDR3 is CAWTKGHMNTEAFF. The CDR3 nucleotides read TGTGCCTGGACTAAGGGACACATGAACACTGAAGCTTTCTTT. The V and J genes are TRBV30 and TRBJ1-1; tentative D call: TRBD1 (6 bases). V shed 4 bases and J shed 0 bases, with 12 bases lying between them. CDR3 length equals 14 residues. CDR1 is GTSNPN and CDR2 is SVGIG in the germline V gene (reference sequence).

This chain links TRBV7-2 with TRBJ2-7; unclear D gene. Germline assignment: CDR1 SGHTA and CDR2 FQGNSA. The CDR3 is 13 amino acids. The V end lost 1 base, the J end lost 3 bases, and 7 bases lay between the germline ends. The CDR3 sequence is CASSLEGGYEQYF. In DNA, the CDR3 is TGTGCCAGCAGCTTAGAGGGCGGCTACGAGCAGTACTTC.

V usage is TRBV5-1 and J usage is TRBJ2-7, with TRBD1 matching over 8 bases. This CDR3 has 17 residues. The trim removed 4 bases at V and 2 bases at J, leaving 14 bases unmatched. Germline V gene lookup returns CDR1 SGHRS and CDR2 YFSETQ. CDR3 amino acids: CASSPGTGPRGAYEQYF. CDR3 nucleotides: TGCGCCAGCAGCCCCGGGACAGGACCCAGGGGGGCCTACGAGCAGTACTTC.

The chain has TRBV7-6 and TRBJ2-5, with a weak D call TRBD1 (5 bases). The CDR3 has 15 residues. From germline, CDR1 is SGHVS and CDR2 FNYEAQ. The V gene lost 0 bases and the J gene lost 5 bases, with 13 bases spanning the gap. The CDR3 here is CASSLAAGIGETQYF. CDR3 DNA: TGTGCCAGCAGCTTAGCTGCAGGGATTGGGGAGACCCAGTACTTC.

About this clone itself: This sample includes further DNA sequences coding for the same CDR3. This CDR3 reads CAISESGVRGYTF. The CDR3 DNA sequence: TGTGCCATCAGTGAGTCCGGGGTTCGGGGCTACACCTTC. V is TRBV10-3 and J is TRBJ1-2; D gene ambiguous. This CDR3 is 13 amino acids long. Germline V gene lookup returns CDR1 ENHRY and CDR2 SYGVKD. Between the trimmed V and J ends, which lost 0 bases and 8 bases, there was a span of 10 bases.

This chain uses TRBV7-2 with TRBJ2-1; D ambiguous. V gave up 7 bases and J gave up 7 bases, with 23 bases separating them. This CDR3 comprises 16 residues. Germline assignment: CDR1 SGHTA and CDR2 FQGNSA. The DNA for the CDR3 is TGTGCCAGCAACCCCCCCGGGTCTAGGCATTTAAATGAGCAGTTCTTC. Its translation: CASNPPGSRHLNEQFF.

The chain carries TRBV7-3 and TRBJ2-1, with TRBD2 matching over 8 bases. The V gene's germline CDR1 is SGHTA and CDR2 FQGTGA. The length of the CDR3 is 14 residues. The ends lost 2 bases at V and 10 bases at J; junction bases unmatched: 7. This CDR3 is CASSLFSGIGEQFF. In DNA, the CDR3 is TGTGCCAGCAGCTTATTTAGCGGGATTGGGGAGCAGTTCTTC.

V is TRBV30 and J is TRBJ2-2, with 12 bases matching TRBD2. From germline, CDR1 is GTSNPN and CDR2 SVGIG (reference sequence). The J segment lost 5 bases and the V segment lost 2 bases, leaving 12 bases of the junction unmatched. The CDR3 is 18 amino acids. The CDR3 sequence: CAWSPPRLAGGRTGELFF. CDR3 nucleotides: TGTGCCTGGAGTCCCCCCCGCCTAGCGGGAGGGCGAACCGGGGAGCTGTTTTTT.

DNA of the CDR3: TGTGCCAGCTCACGGACAGGGGCTGGCGAGCAGTACTTC. It codes for CASSRTGAGEQYF. This sequence joins TRBV18 and TRBJ2-7; 9 nucleotides match TRBD1. V lost 4 bases, J lost 6 bases, and 4 bases stayed unmatched. There are 13 residues in the CDR3. Germline CDR1 KGHSH, CDR2 LQKENI.

This clone was counted once. V is TRBV28 and J is TRBJ1-2, with D tentatively TRBD1 (5 bases). Germline CDR1 reads MDHEN; CDR2 reads SYDVKM. The CDR3 totals 12 residues. The V gene lost 5 bases and the J gene lost 6 bases, with 10 bases spanning the gap. The CDR3 sequence: CASSRRDHGYTF. CDR3 bases: TGTGCCAGCAGTCGGCGGGACCATGGCTACACCTTC.

The chain employs TRBV7-8 and TRBJ1-1; a weak D match, TRBD1 (5 bases). Trimming took off 1 base at V and 1 base at J, with 7 bases between the two ends. Germline V gives CDR1 SGHVS, CDR2 FQNEAQ. CDR3 length equals 14 residues. CDR3 residues: CASSLERGNTEAFF. DNA for the CDR3: TGTGCCAGCAGCTTAGAGAGGGGGAACACTGAAGCTTTCTTT.

This clone was recorded at least ten times. The chain couples TRBV20-1 to TRBJ1-1; D is unresolved. Germline CDR1 is DFQATT and CDR2 is SNEGSKA (reference sequence). The V end was cut by 2 bases, the J end by 4 bases, with 5 bases between. The CDR3 has 11 residues. Written as DNA, the CDR3 is TGCAGTGCTAGATATAGCACTGAAGCTTTCTTT. Protein product: CSARYSTEAFF.

This clone was picked up many times. The CDR3 nucleotides read TGTGCCAGCAGCGGAGGACTAGCGGGAGGCTACGAGCAGTACTTC. Translating gives CASSGGLAGGYEQYF. J is TRBJ2-7 and V is TRBV2, with TRBD2 matching over 14 bases. The germline gives CDR1 SNHLY, CDR2 FYNNEI. CDR3 length: 15 amino acids. The V segment lost 6 bases and the J segment 3 bases; nucleotides outside the gene matches: 4.

As regards this clone: Other DNA sequences from this sample encode an identical CDR3 as well. The genes are TRBV9 and TRBJ2-1; tentatively, D is TRBD1 or TRBD2 (5 bases each). This CDR3 has 15 residues. CDR1 is SGDLS, CDR2 YYNGEE, per germline. V lost 3 bases and J lost 1, with 11 bases in between. For the CDR3, the DNA is TGTGCCAGCAGCGCGACTGGGGGTTCCTACAATGAGCAGTTCTTC. It encodes CASSATGGSYNEQFF.

This chain joins TRBV7-3 and TRBJ1-2; D remains unclear. V was shortened by 5 bases and J by 8 bases, with 15 bases between the two germline ends. In germline, CDR1 is SGHTA, CDR2 FQGTGA. The CDR3 consists of 13 residues. CDR3 sequence: CASSLDGNEGYTF. The CDR3 DNA reads TGTGCCAGCAGCCTCGACGGAAATGAGGGCTACACCTTC.